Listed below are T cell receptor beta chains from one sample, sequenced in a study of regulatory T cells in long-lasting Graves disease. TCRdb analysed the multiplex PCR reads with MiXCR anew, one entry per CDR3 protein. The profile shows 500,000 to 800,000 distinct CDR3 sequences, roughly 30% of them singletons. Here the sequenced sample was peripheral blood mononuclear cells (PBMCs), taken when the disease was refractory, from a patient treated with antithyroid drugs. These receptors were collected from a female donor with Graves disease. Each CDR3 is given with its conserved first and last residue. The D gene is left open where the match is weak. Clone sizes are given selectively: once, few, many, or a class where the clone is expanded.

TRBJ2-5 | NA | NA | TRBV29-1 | CNTRGRGETQYF | TGCAACACGAGGGGTAGGGGAGAGACCCAGTACTTC
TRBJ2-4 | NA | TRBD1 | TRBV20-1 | CSARATGPKNIQYF | TGCAGTGCTAGGGCGACAGGGCCCAAAAACATTCAGTACTTC
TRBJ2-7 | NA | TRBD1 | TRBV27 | CASSHRGRSSYEQYF | TGTGCCAGCAGTCACAGGGGAAGGAGCTCCTACGAGCAGTACTTC
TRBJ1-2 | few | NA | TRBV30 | CAWSVPGRTNYGYTF | TGTGCCTGGAGTGTACCGGGCAGGACAAACTATGGCTACACCTTC
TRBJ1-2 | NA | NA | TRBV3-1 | CASSQEYGSYGYTF | TGTGCCAGCAGCCAAGAATACGGGAGTTATGGCTACACCTTC
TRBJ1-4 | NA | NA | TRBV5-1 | CASSFAGSNEKLFF | TGCGCCAGCAGCTTTGCAGGATCTAATGAAAAACTGTTTTTT
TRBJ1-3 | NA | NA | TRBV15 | CATSRDFSPGNTIYF | TGTGCCACCAGCAGAGATTTTAGCCCTGGAAACACCATATATTTT
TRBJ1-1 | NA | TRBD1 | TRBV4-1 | CASRKLDREIVGAFF | TGCGCCAGCAGGAAGCTGGACAGGGAAATAGTAGGAGCTTTCTTT
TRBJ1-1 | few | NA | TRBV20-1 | CSARDPTQVVTEAFF | TGCAGTGCTAGAGATCCCACCCAGGTAGTAACTGAAGCTTTCTTT
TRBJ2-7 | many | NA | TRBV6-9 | CASSYRRADEQYF | TGTGCCAGCAGTTACCGCCGAGCGGACGAGCAGTACTTC
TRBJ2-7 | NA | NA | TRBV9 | CASGRQEGSEQYF | TGTGCCAGCGGTCGACAGGAGGGTAGCGAGCAGTACTTC
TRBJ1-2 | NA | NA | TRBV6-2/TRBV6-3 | CAGSSNRPGGYTF | TGTGCCGGCAGTTCGAACCGACCGGGGGGCTACACCTTC
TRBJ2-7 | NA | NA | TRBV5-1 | CASSRTGGGHEQYF | TGCGCCAGCAGCCGAACCGGGGGCGGCCACGAGCAGTACTTC
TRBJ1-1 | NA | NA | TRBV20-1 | CSAREGATVNTEAFF | TGCAGTGCTAGAGAAGGGGCCACTGTGAACACTGAAGCTTTCTTT
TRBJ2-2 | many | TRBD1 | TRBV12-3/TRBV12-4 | CASSFPGQDYSGELFF | TGTGCCAGCAGTTTTCCGGGACAGGACTATTCCGGGGAGCTGTTTTTT
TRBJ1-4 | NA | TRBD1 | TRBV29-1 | CSFAWTGNNEKLFF | TGCAGCTTTGCTTGGACAGGCAATAATGAAAAACTGTTTTTT
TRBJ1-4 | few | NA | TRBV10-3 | CAISEKQGNEKLFF | TGTGCCATCAGTGAGAAGCAGGGGAATGAAAAACTGTTTTTT
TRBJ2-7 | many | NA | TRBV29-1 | CSVEDRGVRDEQYF | TGCAGCGTTGAAGATCGCGGCGTTCGGGACGAGCAGTACTTC
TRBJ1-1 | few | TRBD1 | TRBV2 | CASRFNRGSTEAFF | TGTGCCAGCAGATTTAACAGGGGTAGCACTGAAGCTTTCTTT
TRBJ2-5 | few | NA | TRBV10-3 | CAIGAIWETQYF | TGTGCCATCGGGGCGATCTGGGAGACCCAGTACTTC
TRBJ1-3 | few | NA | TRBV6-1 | CASTTGPIGNTIYF | TGTGCCAGCACCACAGGCCCTATTGGAAACACCATATATTTT
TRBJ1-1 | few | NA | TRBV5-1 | CASSFGVSNTEAFF | TGCGCCAGCAGCTTCGGTGTGTCGAACACTGAAGCTTTCTTT
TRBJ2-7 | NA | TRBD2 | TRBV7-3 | CASSHSGTSRNEQYF | TGTGCCAGCAGCCATAGTGGGACTAGCCGAAACGAGCAGTACTTC
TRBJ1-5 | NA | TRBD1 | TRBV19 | CASSSLEAGQGGNQPQHF | TGTGCCAGTAGTTCGCTCGAGGCTGGACAGGGGGGTAATCAGCCCCAGCATTTT
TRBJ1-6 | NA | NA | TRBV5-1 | CANSTGIGASPLHF | TGCGCCAATTCAACAGGGATTGGCGCTTCACCCCTCCACTTT
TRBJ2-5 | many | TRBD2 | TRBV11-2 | CASSSWGLTSGIQETQYF | TGTGCCAGCAGCTCCTGGGGCCTGACTAGCGGGATACAAGAGACCCAGTACTTC
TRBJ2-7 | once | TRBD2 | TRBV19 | CASSVGLAGSQYF | TGTGCCAGTAGTGTGGGACTAGCGGGATCGCAGTACTTC
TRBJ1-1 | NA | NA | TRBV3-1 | CASSQERTNTEAFF | TGTGCCAGCAGCCAGGAACGGACGAACACTGAAGCTTTCTTT
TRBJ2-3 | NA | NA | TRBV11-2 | CASSLDLLSRDTQYF | TGTGCCAGCAGCTTAGATCTCCTTTCCCGGGATACGCAGTATTTT
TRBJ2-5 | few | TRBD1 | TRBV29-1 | CSVGDRKQETQYF | TGCAGCGTTGGGGACAGGAAGCAAGAGACCCAGTACTTC
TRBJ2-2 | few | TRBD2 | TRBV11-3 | CASSLETSGWNTGELFF | TGTGCCAGCAGCTTAGAGACTAGCGGCTGGAACACCGGGGAGCTGTTTTTT
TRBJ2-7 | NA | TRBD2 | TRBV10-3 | CAISDLGTSGTYEQYF | TGTGCCATCAGTGACCTCGGGACTAGCGGGACCTACGAGCAGTACTTC
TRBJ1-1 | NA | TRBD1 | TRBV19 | CASSPAGTANTEAFF | TGTGCCAGTAGCCCGGCCGGGACAGCGAACACTGAAGCTTTCTTT
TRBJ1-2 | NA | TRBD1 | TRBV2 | CASTEGAPPTYGYTF | TGTGCCAGCACCGAGGGGGCTCCCCCGACCTATGGCTACACCTTC
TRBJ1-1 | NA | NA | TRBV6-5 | CASSYSYRVPRPNTEAFF | TGTGCCAGCAGTTACTCCTACAGGGTTCCTCGGCCTAACACTGAAGCTTTCTTT
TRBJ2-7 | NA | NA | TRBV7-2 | CASSPNPYEQYF | TGTGCCAGCAGCCCGAACCCCTACGAGCAGTACTTC
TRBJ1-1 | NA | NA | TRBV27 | CASSYQAEAFF | TGTGCCAGCAGTTACCAGGCTGAAGCTTTCTTT
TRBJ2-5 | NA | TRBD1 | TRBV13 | CASSIRGHQETQCF | TGTGCCAGCAGCATAAGGGGGCACCAAGAGACCCAGTGCTTC
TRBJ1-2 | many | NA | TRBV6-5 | CASSYVGVSGYGYTF | TGTGCCAGCAGTTATGTGGGGGTTTCGGGCTATGGCTACACCTTC
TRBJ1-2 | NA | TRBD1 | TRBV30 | CAWEPTGGAHYGYTF | TGTGCCTGGGAACCGACAGGGGGAGCCCACTATGGCTACACCTTC
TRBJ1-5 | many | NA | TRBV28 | CASSTRGGWPQHF | TGTGCCAGCAGTACTCGAGGTGGATGGCCCCAGCATTTT
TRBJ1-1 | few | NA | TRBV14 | CASSQVGSEAFF | TGTGCCAGCAGCCAAGTGGGGTCTGAAGCTTTCTTT
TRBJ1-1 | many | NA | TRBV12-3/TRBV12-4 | CASSLNRAEAFF | TGTGCCAGCAGTTTAAACAGGGCTGAAGCTTTCTTT
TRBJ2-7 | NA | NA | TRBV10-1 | CAKPTGKKYEQYF | TGCGCCAAACCGACAGGAAAGAAATACGAGCAGTACTTC
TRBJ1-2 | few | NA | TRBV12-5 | CAGRGRSYGYTF | TGTGCTGGCCGAGGGCGATCTTATGGCTACACCTTC
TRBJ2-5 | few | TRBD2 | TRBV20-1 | CSAWGGSGETQYF | TGCAGTGCCTGGGGAGGGTCAGGGGAGACCCAGTACTTC
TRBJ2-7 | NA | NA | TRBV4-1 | CASSQELGNRLSYEQYF | TGCGCCAGCAGCCAAGAGCTAGGGAACAGGCTCTCCTACGAGCAGTACTTC